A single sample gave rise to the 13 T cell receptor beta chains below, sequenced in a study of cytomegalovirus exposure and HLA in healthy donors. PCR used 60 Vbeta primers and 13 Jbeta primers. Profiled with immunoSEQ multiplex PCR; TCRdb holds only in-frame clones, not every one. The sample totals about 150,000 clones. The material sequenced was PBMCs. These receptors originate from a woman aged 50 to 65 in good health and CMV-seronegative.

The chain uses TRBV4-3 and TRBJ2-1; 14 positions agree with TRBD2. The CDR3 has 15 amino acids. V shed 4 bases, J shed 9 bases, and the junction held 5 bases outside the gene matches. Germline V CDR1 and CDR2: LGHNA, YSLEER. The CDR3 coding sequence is TGCGCCAGCAGCCGACTAGCGGGAGGGGGGAGTGAGCAGTTCTTC. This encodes CASSRLAGGGSEQFF.

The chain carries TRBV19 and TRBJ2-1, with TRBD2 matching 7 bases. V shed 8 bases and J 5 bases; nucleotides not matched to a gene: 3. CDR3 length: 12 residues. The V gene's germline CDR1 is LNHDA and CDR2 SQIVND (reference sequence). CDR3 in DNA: TGTGCCAGTGCTCTAGCGGACAATGAGCAGTTCTTC. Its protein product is CASALADNEQFF.

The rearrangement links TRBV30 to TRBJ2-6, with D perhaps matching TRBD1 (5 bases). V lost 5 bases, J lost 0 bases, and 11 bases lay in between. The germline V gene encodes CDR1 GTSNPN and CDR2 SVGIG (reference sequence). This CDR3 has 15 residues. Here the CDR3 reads CAWDPRGSGANVLTF. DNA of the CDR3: TGTGCCTGGGATCCTAGGGGCTCTGGGGCCAACGTCCTGACTTTC.

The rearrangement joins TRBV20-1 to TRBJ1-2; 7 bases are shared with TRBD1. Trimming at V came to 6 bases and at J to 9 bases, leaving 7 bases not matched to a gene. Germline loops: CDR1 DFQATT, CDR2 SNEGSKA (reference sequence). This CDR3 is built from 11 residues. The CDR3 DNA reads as TGCAGTGCCCCGGGACAGCCGAGCTACACCTTC. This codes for CSAPGQPSYTF.

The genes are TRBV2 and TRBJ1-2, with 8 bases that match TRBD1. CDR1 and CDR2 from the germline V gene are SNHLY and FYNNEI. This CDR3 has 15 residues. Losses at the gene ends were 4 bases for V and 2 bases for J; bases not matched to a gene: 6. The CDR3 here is CASSGGQAMNYGYTF. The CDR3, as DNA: TGTGCCAGCAGTGGGGGACAGGCCATGAACTATGGCTACACCTTC. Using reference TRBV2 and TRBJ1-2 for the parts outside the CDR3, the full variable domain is EPEVTQTPSHQVTQMGQEVILRCVPISNHLYFYWYRQILGQKVEFLVSFYNNEISEKSEIFDDQFSVERPDGSNFTLKIRSTKLEDSAMYFCASSGGQAMNYGYTFGSGTRLTVV.

The CDR3 DNA reads TGTGCCTGGAGCTTGCAGGGCAGTGACTCCTACGAGCAGTACTTC. It is translated as CAWSLQGSDSYEQYF. The rearrangement uses TRBV30 and TRBJ2-7; TRBD1 is a possible D gene (5 bases). Germline V gene data show CDR1 as GTSNPN and CDR2 as SVGIG (reference sequence). V lost 3 bases, J lost 0 bases, and 15 bases lay in between. This CDR3 contains 15 residues.

This chain's CDR3 is CASRGTGILSGANVLTF. CDR3 nucleotide sequence: TGTGCCAGTAGGGGCACAGGGATCCTCTCTGGGGCCAACGTCCTGACTTTC. The chain is built from TRBV19 and TRBJ2-6; D perhaps matches TRBD1 (6 bases). The CDR3 runs 17 residues. Germline V CDR1 and CDR2: LNHDA, SQIVND (reference sequence). The V end was cut by 6 bases, the J end by 0 bases, with 15 bases between.

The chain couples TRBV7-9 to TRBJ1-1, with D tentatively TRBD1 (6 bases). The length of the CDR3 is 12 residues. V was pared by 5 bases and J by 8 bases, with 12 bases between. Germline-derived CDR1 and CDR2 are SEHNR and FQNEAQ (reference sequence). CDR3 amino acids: CASSTGQKEAFF. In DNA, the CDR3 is TGTGCCAGCAGCACAGGACAGAAAGAAGCTTTCTTT.

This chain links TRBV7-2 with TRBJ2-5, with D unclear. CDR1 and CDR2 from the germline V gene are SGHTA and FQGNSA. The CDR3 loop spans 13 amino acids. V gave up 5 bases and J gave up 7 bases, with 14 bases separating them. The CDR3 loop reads CASSQDPSGTQYF. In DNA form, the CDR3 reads TGTGCCAGCAGCCAAGACCCCTCAGGGACCCAGTACTTC.

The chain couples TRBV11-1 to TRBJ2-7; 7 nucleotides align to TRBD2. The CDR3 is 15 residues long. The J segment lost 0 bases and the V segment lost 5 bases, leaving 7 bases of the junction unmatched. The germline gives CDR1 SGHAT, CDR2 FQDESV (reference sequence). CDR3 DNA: TGTGCCAGCAGCCGAGACCGGGACTACTCCTACGAGCAGTACTTC. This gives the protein CASSRDRDYSYEQYF.

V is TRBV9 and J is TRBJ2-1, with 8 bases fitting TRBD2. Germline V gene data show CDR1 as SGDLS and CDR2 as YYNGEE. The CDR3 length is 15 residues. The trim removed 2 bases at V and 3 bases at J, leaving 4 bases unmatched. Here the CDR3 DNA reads TGTGCCAGCAGCGTGATAGCGGGATTCTACAATGAGCAGTTCTTC. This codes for CASSVIAGFYNEQFF.

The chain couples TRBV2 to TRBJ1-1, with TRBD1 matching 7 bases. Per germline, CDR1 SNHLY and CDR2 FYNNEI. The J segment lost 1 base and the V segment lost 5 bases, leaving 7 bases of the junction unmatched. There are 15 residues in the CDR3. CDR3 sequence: CASSPRQGRNTEAFF. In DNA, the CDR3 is TGTGCCAGCAGTCCCCGACAGGGACGGAACACTGAAGCTTTCTTT.

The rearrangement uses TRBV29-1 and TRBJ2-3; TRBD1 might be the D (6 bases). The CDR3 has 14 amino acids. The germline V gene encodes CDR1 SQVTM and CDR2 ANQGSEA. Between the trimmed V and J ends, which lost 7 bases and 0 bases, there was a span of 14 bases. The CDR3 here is CSGAGTPSTDTQYF. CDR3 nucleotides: TGCAGCGGCGCCGGGACACCAAGCACAGATACGCAGTATTTT.